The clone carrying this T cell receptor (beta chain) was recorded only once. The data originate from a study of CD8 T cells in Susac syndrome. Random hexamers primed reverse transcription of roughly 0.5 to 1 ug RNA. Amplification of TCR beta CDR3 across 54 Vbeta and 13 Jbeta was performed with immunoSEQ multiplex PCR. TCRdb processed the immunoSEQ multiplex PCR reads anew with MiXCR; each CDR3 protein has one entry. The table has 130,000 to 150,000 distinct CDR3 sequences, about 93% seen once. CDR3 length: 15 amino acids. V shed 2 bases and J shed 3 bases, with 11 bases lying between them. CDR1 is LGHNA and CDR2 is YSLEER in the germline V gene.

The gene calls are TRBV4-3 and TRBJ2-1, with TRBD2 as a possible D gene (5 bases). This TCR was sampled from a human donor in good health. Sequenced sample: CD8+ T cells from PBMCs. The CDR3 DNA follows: TGCGCCAGCAGCCAATGGGGAGTAAGCTACAATGAGCAGTTCTTC. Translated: CASSQWGVSYNEQFF.